This TCR beta chain is from a study of T cells in localized non-small cell lung cancer. TCRdb keeps only in-frame clones here, not all; method: immunoSEQ multiplex PCR. The table has 20,000 to 25,000 clones, 75% to 90% seen once. Regarding the study as a whole: Across samples, adjacent lung featured a median around 60 of the top 100 tumor clones.

About this clone itself: Its target is not known.

CDR3 length: 17 residues. Trimming cost V 3 bases and J 3 bases; bases outside gene matches: 8. Germline-derived CDR1 and CDR2 are KGHSH and LQKENI. The chain combines TRBV18 with TRBJ2-3; the match to TRBD1 covers 11 bases. The source is a male donor at least 60 years old with stage II squamous cell lung carcinoma. The material was peripheral blood, obtained before any cancer treatment. The CDR3 DNA reads TGTGCCAGCTCACCCCCTGGGACAGGGGGAATGACAGATACGCAGTATTTT. The encoded protein is CASSPPGTGGMTDTQYF. The whole variable domain, remainder taken from reference TRBV18 and TRBJ2-3, is NAGVMQNPRHLVRRRGQEARLRCSPMKGHSHVYWYRQLPEEGLKFMVYLQKENIIDESGMPKERFSAEFPKEGPSILRIQQVVRGDSAAYFCASSPPGTGGMTDTQYFGPGTRLTVL.